Below, 20 T cell receptor beta chains from the same sample are listed, as sequenced in a study of T cells in Graves' hyperthyroidism and ophthalmopathy. Amplification targeted TCR beta CDR3 regions from RNA transcripts. A first-round RT-PCR of the TCR CDR3 used the HTBI primer set. Via MiXCR, TCRdb re-called the multiplex PCR reads, giving one row per CDR3 protein. This table has approximately 370,000 distinct CDR3 sequences, 15% appearing once. Sequencing was done on a sample of blood. The source is a woman aged 25 to 39 with Graves' hyperthyroidism.

The chain is built from TRBV5-1 and TRBJ2-5, with unresolved D. Germline V gene lookup returns CDR1 SGHRS and CDR2 YFSETQ. V lost 0 bases and J 2 bases, leaving 11 bases between the germline ends. This CDR3 region has 15 residues. The chain's CDR3 is CASSLDGRIQETQYF. The CDR3, as DNA: TGCGCCAGCAGCTTGGATGGACGTATACAAGAGACCCAGTACTTC.

The sample holds many counts of this clonotype. The genes are TRBV30 and TRBJ1-1; D perhaps matches TRBD1 (6 bases). The germline CDR1 and CDR2 sequences are GTSNPN and SVGIG (reference sequence). Deletions cut 2 bases from V and 3 bases from J, with 13 bases between. The CDR3 loop spans 14 amino acids. CDR3: CAWSIGGLDTEAFF. The CDR3 DNA follows: TGTGCCTGGAGTATCGGGGGGCTGGACACTGAAGCTTTCTTT.

V usage is TRBV12-3 or TRBV12-4 and J usage is TRBJ1-2; a possible D gene is TRBD1 (5 bases). Trimming removed 7 bases from V and 6 bases from J, with 21 bases in between. This CDR3 spans 15 amino acids. The CDR3 is CASTFTGTVYHGYTF. CDR3 in DNA: TGTGCCAGCACCTTTACCGGGACCGTATACCATGGCTACACCTTC.

This clonotype has ten or more counts. The chain couples TRBV29-1 to TRBJ2-3, with D unresolved. V shed 8 bases and J shed 0 bases, with 12 bases lying between them. The CDR3 runs to 13 residues. Per germline, CDR1 SQVTM and CDR2 ANQGSEA. The CDR3 nucleotides are TGCAGCCTGGCCGGCGCTAGCACAGATACGCAGTATTTT. Its translation: CSLAGASTDTQYF.

This clonotype was detected ten times or more. This chain joins TRBV11-2 and TRBJ2-7; maybe TRBD1 (6 bases). The germline CDR1 and CDR2 sequences are SGHAT and FQNNGV. This CDR3 contains 15 residues. Between the trimmed V and J ends, which lost 5 bases and 1 base, there was a span of 15 bases. CDR3 nucleotide sequence: TGTGCCAGCAGCCCCCAGTCAGGGGCATCCTACGAGCAGTACTTC. Translation gives CASSPQSGASYEQYF. The entire variable domain, with the rest obtained from reference TRBV11-2 and TRBJ2-7, is as follows: EAGVAQSPRYKIIEKRQSVAFWCNPISGHATLYWYQQILGQGPKLLIQFQNNGVVDDSQLPKDRFSAERLKGVDSTLKIQPAKLEDSAVYLCASSPQSGASYEQYFGPGTRLTVT.

The chain couples TRBV30 to TRBJ1-6; D call uncertain. CDR3 length: 15 amino acids. Per germline, CDR1 GTSNPN and CDR2 SVGIG (reference sequence). With 2 bases removed from V and 5 bases from J, the gap between germline ends came to 13 bases. CDR3 protein: CAWSSRTANNSPLHF. CDR3 nucleotides: TGTGCCTGGAGTTCAAGGACGGCTAATAATTCACCCCTCCACTTT.

This clonotype was found many times. This sequence joins TRBV6-5 and TRBJ2-2; D gene ambiguous. The V gene's germline CDR1 is MNHEY and CDR2 SVGAGI. Trimming took 2 bases from V and 4 from J, leaving 11 bases between them. The CDR3 has 15 amino acids. CDR3 sequence: CASSYPLGTTGELFF. CDR3 bases: TGTGCCAGCAGTTACCCATTGGGTACCACCGGGGAGCTGTTTTTT.

This clonotype was seen ten or more times. V and J are TRBV30 and TRBJ1-5, with D maybe TRBD1 (6 bases). This CDR3 spans 14 amino acids. Trimming took off 0 bases at V and 5 bases at J, with 11 bases between the two ends. CDR1 and CDR2 from the germline V gene are GTSNPN and SVGIG (reference sequence). CDR3: CAWSVDRSDQPQHF. CDR3 bases: TGTGCCTGGAGTGTAGACAGGTCCGATCAGCCCCAGCATTTT. Full variable domain (rest looked up from reference TRBV30 and TRBJ1-5): SQTIHQWPATLVQPVGSPLSLECTVEGTSNPNLYWYRQAAGRGLQLLFYSVGIGQISSEVPQNLSASRPQDRQFILSSKKLLLSDSGFYLCAWSVDRSDQPQHFGDGTRLSIL.

J is TRBJ1-2 and V is TRBV5-8; TRBD1 matches 11 bases. Germline lookup yields CDR1 SGHTS and CDR2 YDEGEE. CDR3 length equals 16 residues. V was clipped by 1 base and J by 4 bases; unmatched bases: 6. Written as DNA, the CDR3 is TGTGCCAGCAGCTTGTCGGGACAGGGGGTGGTCTATGGCTACACCTTC. Its translation: CASSLSGQGVVYGYTF.

This clonotype came up many times. V and J are TRBV5-1 and TRBJ1-1; D gene uncertain. This CDR3 has 16 residues. Germline V gene sequence: CDR1 SGHRS, CDR2 YFSETQ. Trimming stripped 4 bases from V and 1 base from J, with 17 bases between. The DNA of the CDR3 is TGCGCCAGCAGCGCCTGGAGGGCCGGAGGGAACACTGAAGCTTTCTTT. It codes for CASSAWRAGGNTEAFF.

Only a few counts were recorded for this clonotype. The chain combines TRBV20-1 with TRBJ1-5; D is unclear. V was clipped by 5 bases and J by 0 bases, with 17 bases between them. CDR3 size: 16 residues. The germline CDR1 and CDR2 sequences are DFQATT and SNEGSKA (reference sequence). Written as DNA, the CDR3 is TGCAGTGCTTTCGGCATGGGAGAAACTAGCAATCAGCCCCAGCATTTT. Its translation: CSAFGMGETSNQPQHF.

V usage is TRBV20-1 and J usage is TRBJ2-2, with 9 bases aligning to TRBD2. J lost 6 bases, V lost 1 base, and 12 bases had no gene match. Germline loops: CDR1 DFQATT, CDR2 SNEGSKA (reference sequence). The CDR3 spans 17 residues. CDR3 nucleotides: TGCAGTGCTAGAGTTCTAGCGGGAAACCCCAGGTCCGGGGAGCTGTTTTTT. This encodes CSARVLAGNPRSGELFF.

The CDR3: CASSQEEYNEQFF. CDR3 nucleotides: TGCGCCAGCAGCCAAGAGGAGTACAATGAGCAGTTCTTC. The chain combines TRBV4-1 with TRBJ2-1; unclear D gene. Trimming took off 0 bases at V and 4 bases at J, with 4 bases between the two ends. This CDR3 contains 13 residues. Germline values: CDR1 MGHRA, CDR2 YSYEKL.

In its sample, this clonotype was seen many times. The chain employs TRBV28 and TRBJ2-7; 10 bases match TRBD2. The CDR3 is 17 amino acids. J gave up 7 bases and V 4 bases, and 16 bases lay outside the gene matches. Germline values: CDR1 MDHEN, CDR2 SYDVKM. This CDR3 is CASSSPGASGSSIEQYF. CDR3 DNA: TGTGCCAGCAGTTCCCCCGGGGCTAGCGGGAGTTCGATAGAGCAGTACTTC.

This clonotype has at least ten counts. The J gene is TRBJ2-2, the V gene TRBV7-8, with TRBD1 matching over 8 bases. Germline lookup yields CDR1 SGHVS and CDR2 FQNEAQ. Unmatched junction bases numbered 17, after V lost 5 bases and J lost 3 bases. The CDR3 sequence is 19 residues long. CDR3 nucleotides: TGTGCCAGCAGCCAAGCGGACAGGGTCCCTCGCCAGGACACCGGGGAGCTGTTTTTT. Translation: CASSQADRVPRQDTGELFF.

V is TRBV12-3 or TRBV12-4 and J is TRBJ1-1, with D possibly TRBD1 on 5 matching bases. V gave up 5 bases and J gave up 6 bases, with 13 bases separating them. This CDR3 comprises 13 residues. The CDR3 loop reads CASSPRVGAEAFF. The CDR3 DNA is TGTGCCAGCAGTCCCAGGGTCGGTGCTGAAGCTTTCTTT.

The table lists this clonotype with a few counts. This chain links TRBV9 with TRBJ2-1; the D gene could be TRBD1 or TRBD2 (5 bases each). V dropped 3 bases and J dropped 1 base, with 14 bases sitting between them. Germline V gives CDR1 SGDLS, CDR2 YYNGEE. The CDR3 loop spans 16 amino acids. The DNA for the CDR3 is TGTGCCAGCAGCGACCCGGGGCGCGGTTCCTACAATGAGCAGTTCTTC. Amino acids: CASSDPGRGSYNEQFF.

This clonotype came up many times. V is TRBV6-2 or TRBV6-3 and J is TRBJ2-7; D gene uncertain. Germline CDR1 and CDR2: MNHEY and SVGEGT. This CDR3 has 12 amino acids. V was cut by 3 bases and J by 2 bases, with 5 bases left in between. Written as DNA, the CDR3 is TGTGCCAGCAGTTATTCCGCCTACGAGCAGTACTTC. Protein sequence: CASSYSAYEQYF.

The rearrangement joins TRBV5-1 to TRBJ2-2; D unresolved. The CDR3 is 16 residues long. V was cut by 3 bases and J by 1 base, with 13 bases left in between. Germline-derived CDR1 and CDR2 are SGHRS and YFSETQ. DNA of the CDR3: TGCGCCAGCAGCTCGGCTTGGACGGAGAACACCGGGGAGCTGTTTTTT. Amino acids: CASSSAWTENTGELFF.

The chain uses TRBV27 and TRBJ2-7; 7 bases fit TRBD2. CDR1 is MNHEY and CDR2 is SMNVEV in the germline V gene (reference sequence). J was trimmed by 3 bases and V by 6 bases; bases with no gene match: 11. CDR3 length: 15 residues. The DNA for the CDR3 is TGTGCCAGCAGCCTCAATGGGGGAGGGATCTACGAGCAGTACTTC. Amino acid sequence: CASSLNGGGIYEQYF.